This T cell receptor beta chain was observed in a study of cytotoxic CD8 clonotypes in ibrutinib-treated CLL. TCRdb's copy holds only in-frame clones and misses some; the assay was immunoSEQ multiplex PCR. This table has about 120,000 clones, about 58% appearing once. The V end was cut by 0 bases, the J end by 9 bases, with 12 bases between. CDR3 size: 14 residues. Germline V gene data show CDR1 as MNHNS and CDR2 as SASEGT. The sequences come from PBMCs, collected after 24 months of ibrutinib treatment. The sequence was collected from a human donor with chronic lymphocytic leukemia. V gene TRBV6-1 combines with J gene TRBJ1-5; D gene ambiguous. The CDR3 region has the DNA TGTGCCAGCAGTGAAGCAGGAGGGCGACGGCCCCAGCATTTT. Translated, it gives CASSEAGGRRPQHF.